This T cell receptor beta chain was sequenced for a study of blood T cell repertoires in COVID-19. Study information: Both acute and convalescent COVID-19 samples were obtained from the United States, Italy and Spain. T cells, B-cell-depleted T cells, or PBMCs provided the cDNA or gDNA that served as material.

CDR1 and CDR2 from the germline V gene are SSHAT and FNYEAQ (reference sequence). The trim removed 1 base at V and 2 bases at J, leaving 6 bases unmatched. This CDR3 contains 16 residues. Original processing methods: Amplification of reference gene primers provided the estimated nucleated cell counts. TCRdb keeps only in-frame clones here, not all; method: immunoSEQ multiplex PCR. The D gene and trimming were derived from the DNA, and the V and J assignments and clone size from that table. The table lists under 200,000 clones, about 80% of them singletons. Clinical histories supplied by participants themselves formed the basis of cohort assignment. This clone occurred a few times.

This TCR came from an older woman with acute COVID-19. The material sequenced was PBMCs or T cells enriched from blood (not recorded which). V gene TRBV7-7 combines with J gene TRBJ2-5; 8 bases are a match to TRBD1. CDR3 sequence: CASSLGLQGGQETQYF. The CDR3 DNA sequence: TGTGCCAGCAGCTTAGGCCTACAGGGGGGTCAAGAGACCCAGTACTTC.